This T cell receptor beta chain was identified during a study of shared clonotypes between healthy human individuals. Study-level information: CD4 naive cells filled three plates per donor, CD4 memory three, CD8 naive two and CD8 memory one.

This CDR3 spans 17 amino acids. The junction had 5 bases not matched to a gene; V was cut back by 0 bases and J by 3 bases. Germline values: CDR1 MGHRA, CDR2 YSYEKL. Sequencing was performed with immunoSEQ multiplex PCR; in TCRdb, only in-frame clones are kept and a portion is missing. The sample shows under 2,000,000 clones, about 95% of them seen only once. Only CD45RO-negative cells positively selected for CCR7 counted as naive CD8 cells, so terminally differentiated effector memory CD45RA+ cells were excluded. This sequence originates from a man younger than 35 in good health. The sequenced material came from naive CD8+ T cells sorted from blood. V usage is TRBV4-1 and J usage is TRBJ1-6, with 7 nucleotides matching TRBD1. CDR3 sequence reads: CASSQDVTGSYNSPLHF. CDR3 nucleotide sequence: TGCGCCAGCAGCCAAGACGTGACAGGGAGCTATAATTCACCCCTCCACTTT.